Given below is one TCR beta chain in context. The antigen this receptor binds is unknown. Base qualities are not provided; no much larger clone lies one nucleotide away. This record comes from a study of blood T cell repertoires in COVID-19 (TCRdb year 2020). As for the study more broadly: The collaborator samples originated in the United States, Italy and Spain and spanned the acute and convalescent phases of COVID-19. The prospective study material was composed of cDNA or gDNA derived from T cells, B-cell-depleted T cells, or PBMCs. Deeply sampled blood TCRbeta repertoires from subjects exposed to, actively infected with, or recovered from COVID-19 were included in the dataset. The repertoires were released in a freely available public database meant as a resource for research on the immune response to SARS-CoV-2. Samples were obtained from the ongoing ImmuneRACE study (first 160 participants) and from over a thousand subjects provided by 6 global collaborators. A de-identified subject ID, COVID-19 status, age in years and sex were almost always included in the sample metadata. Where HLA class I and class II types were available, the types were taken from metadata supplied by the sample provider, not from assay-based typing.

Study-wide findings and limitations: Clinical and demographic metadata were provided uncurated, with the amount varying by source and participant.

At one collaborating source in Seattle, patients were enrolled during active infection and were followed longitudinally through the course of disease. Whole blood was collected in K2EDTA tubes by collaborating institutions according to the institutions' own protocols. For TCRbeta analysis, collaborators shipped samples as frozen whole blood, isolated PBMCs, or DNA extracted from either of those sample types. TCRbeta CDR3 regions were amplified from genomic DNA using the immunoSEQ Assay, a bias-controlled multiplex PCR. In the source study's methods: Nucleated cell counts per sample were estimated from amplification of reference gene primers within the assay. Sequence reads were collapsed and filtered to measure the absolute abundance of every unique TCRbeta CDR3 rearrangement. For each sample, productive Simpson clonality was calculated as the square root of Simpson's diversity index across productive rearrangements. This is the immuneACCESS table as TCRdb keeps it, with only in-frame sequences that have V and J called. A part of the clones is gone; compared with another copy, unresolved V genes explain less than half, and the rest is unexplained. That table supplies the V and J calls and clone size; D and trimming were determined from the DNA. In this sample the table shows some 220,000 clones, 83% of which occur a single time. Of the sample, 0.95% to 1.5% falls within the top ten clones.

For CDR1 and CDR2, the germline V gene lists MNHEY and SVGEGT. V and J are truncated by 2 bases and 5 bases respectively, leaving an intervening sequence of 11 bases. The CDR3 runs 14 amino acids, cysteine and phenylalanine included. Of the read, only the CDR3 DNA is kept; its 42 bases are in frame from base 1. The chain is assembled from TRBV6-2 or TRBV6-3 and TRBJ2-3; TRBD2 is possibly the D segment (6 matching bases). The receptor comes from a young woman with COVID-19, enrolled during active disease. The sample was peripheral blood. Here is the DNA: TGTGCCAGCAGTTACCGGCAGGGAGGAGATACGCAGTATTTT. Its protein is CASSYRQGGDTQYF.